Each of the 20 T cell receptor beta chains below was sequenced from the same sample in a study of response to subunit inactivated influenza vaccine. Using its own MiXCR run on the RT-PCR reads, TCRdb lists one record per CDR3 protein. The sample shows a few hundred thousand distinct CDR3 sequences, 14% of them seen only once. The sample here was PBMCs from blood, taken 11 to 12 days after vaccination. All receptors derive from a man aged 45 to 65 who received an inactivated influenza vaccine.

This sequence joins TRBV12-3 or TRBV12-4 and TRBJ2-7, with D uncertain. The CDR3 is 14 residues long. V lost 2 bases, J lost 4 bases, and 12 bases lay in between. The chain's CDR3 is CASSLSTRHYEQYF. The CDR3 bases are TGTGCCAGCAGTTTATCGACACGACATTACGAGCAGTACTTC.

The table lists this clonotype with many counts. The chain uses TRBV5-1 and TRBJ2-1; TRBD2 agrees at 11 bases. Germline V lookup: CDR1 SGHRS, CDR2 YFSETQ. There are 15 residues in the CDR3. V gave up 1 base and J gave up 9 bases; unmatched junction bases: 6. CDR3 DNA: TGCGCCAGCAGCTTGTTAGCGGGGGGGCAGAGTGAGCAGTTCTTC. Residues: CASSLLAGGQSEQFF.

There are many counts of this clonotype. The V call is TRBV24-1, the J call TRBJ1-1, with 7 bases aligning to TRBD1. Per the germline V gene, CDR1 is KGHDR and CDR2 is SFDVKD. V shed 5 bases, J shed 6 bases, and the junction held 2 bases outside the gene matches. The CDR3 runs to 12 residues. CDR3 loop: CATSGGTAEAFF. The CDR3 DNA reads as TGTGCCACCAGTGGAGGGACAGCTGAAGCTTTCTTT.

V and J are TRBV7-6 and TRBJ2-7, with D tentatively TRBD1 (6 bases). The CDR3 is 15 amino acids. The V gene's germline CDR1 is SGHVS and CDR2 FNYEAQ. Between the trimmed V and J ends, which lost 5 bases and 4 bases, there was a span of 18 bases. The CDR3 nucleotides are TGTGCCAGCAGCGTACAACCGGGACAACAATACGAGCAGTACTTC. This encodes CASSVQPGQQYEQYF.

As to this clonotype: Relative to the germline gene, one junction end is altered; a read error may explain this. V gene TRBV6-1 combines with J gene TRBJ2-1, with D perhaps assigned TRBD1 or TRBD2 (5 bases each). Germline CDR1 is MNHNS and CDR2 is SASEGT. The CDR3 consists of 15 residues. CDR3 coding DNA: TGTGCCAGCAGCCGAGGGACCTCCTCCTACAATGAGCACTTCTTC. The encoded protein is CASSRGTSSYNEHFF.

This clonotype showed up just a few times. The gene calls are TRBV14 and TRBJ1-1; possibly TRBD1 for D (5 bases). The CDR3 contains 14 residues. V gave up 3 bases and J gave up 1 base, with 9 bases separating them. In germline, CDR1 is SGHDN, CDR2 FVKESK. CDR3 region: CASSHQGWNTEAFF. As DNA, the CDR3 is TGTGCCAGCAGCCACCAGGGCTGGAACACTGAAGCTTTCTTT.

The V and J genes are TRBV20-1 and TRBJ2-6, with a tentative D call TRBD2 (5 bases). The ends were cut back, 3 bases at V and 0 bases at J, with 18 bases in the middle. Germline CDR1 and CDR2: DFQATT and SNEGSKA (reference sequence). The CDR3 has 18 amino acids. The CDR3 is CSASHREIWSSGANVLTF. For the CDR3, the DNA is TGCAGTGCTAGTCACCGGGAAATTTGGAGCTCTGGGGCCAACGTCCTGACTTTC.

This clonotype has more than one count but fewer than ten. This rearrangement joins TRBV4-2 to TRBJ1-4, with no clear D. V was cut by 5 bases and J by 3 bases, with 13 bases left in between. In germline, CDR1 is LGHNA, CDR2 YNFKEQ. This CDR3 spans 15 amino acids. CDR3 loop: CASSELRASNEKLFF. DNA for the CDR3: TGTGCCAGCAGCGAGTTGAGAGCCTCTAATGAAAAACTGTTTTTT.

This clonotype has more than one count but fewer than ten. The V gene is TRBV19, the J gene TRBJ2-2; D might be TRBD2 (5 bases). The CDR3 length is 15 residues. CDR1 is LNHDA, CDR2 SQIVND, per germline (reference sequence). V lost 6 bases, J lost 3 bases, and 14 bases lay in between. CDR3 coding DNA: TGTGCCAGTAGGAGACAAAACGGGGACACCGGGGAGCTGTTTTTT. Translated, it gives CASRRQNGDTGELFF. Based on the CDR3 plus reference TRBV19 and TRBJ2-2, the full variable domain is DGGITQSPKYLFRKEGQNVTLSCEQNLNHDAMYWYRQDPGQGLRLIYYSQIVNDFQKGDIAEGYSVSREKKESFPLTVTSAQKNPTAFYLCASRRQNGDTGELFFGEGSRLTVL.

The table lists this clonotype with a few counts. V and J are TRBV6-1 and TRBJ2-1; D is possibly TRBD1 (6 bases). The CDR3 totals 13 residues. Trimming cost V 6 bases and J 2 bases, with 8 bases left between them. Germline V CDR1 and CDR2: MNHNS, SASEGT. The chain's CDR3 is CASRGDTYNEQFF. The CDR3 nucleotides are TGTGCCAGCAGGGGGGACACCTACAATGAGCAGTTCTTC.

This clonotype was seen many times. The CDR3 here is CASENGFSGANVLTF. The CDR3 DNA follows: TGTGCCAGTGAGAACGGGTTCTCTGGGGCCAACGTCCTGACTTTC. The V call is TRBV6-2 or TRBV6-3, the J call TRBJ2-6; D unresolved. V lost 9 bases and J lost 0, with 12 bases in between. The CDR3 runs 15 residues. Germline assignment: CDR1 MNHEY and CDR2 SVGEGT.

This clonotype turned up a few times. This chain links TRBV5-1 with TRBJ2-1, with TRBD2 identical over 11 bases. The length of the CDR3 is 16 residues. CDR1 and CDR2 (germline): SGHRS, YFSETQ. The ends lost 4 bases at V and 4 bases at J; junction bases unmatched: 7. The CDR3 is CASSHRTSGGYNEQFF. DNA of the CDR3: TGCGCCAGCAGCCACAGAACTAGCGGGGGTTACAATGAGCAGTTCTTC.

Many counts were recorded for this clonotype. The rearrangement joins TRBV7-2 to TRBJ1-2, with D tentatively TRBD1 (5 bases). Germline CDR1 reads SGHTA; CDR2 reads FQGNSA. The CDR3 extends over 16 amino acids. Trimming shortened V by 5 bases and J by 0 bases, and 16 bases separated the two germline ends. The CDR3 protein is CASSTFGGRTNYGYTF. CDR3 DNA: TGTGCCAGCAGCACCTTCGGGGGGAGAACTAACTATGGCTACACCTTC. Variable domain in full (rest from reference TRBV7-2 and TRBJ1-2): GAGVSQSPSNKVTEKGKDVELRCDPISGHTALYWYRQSLGQGLEFLIYFQGNSAPDKSGLPSDRFSAERTGGSVSTLTIQRTQQEDSAVYLCASSTFGGRTNYGYTFGSGTRLTVV.

This clonotype appeared a few times. The chain has TRBV9 and TRBJ1-4; the D gene is possibly TRBD1 (5 bases). The CDR3 totals 13 residues. In germline, CDR1 is SGDLS, CDR2 YYNGEE. V was shortened by 2 bases and J by 5 bases, with 7 bases between the two germline ends. CDR3 residues: CASSVGPNEKLFF. CDR3 DNA sequence: TGTGCCAGCAGCGTGGGACCAAATGAAAAACTGTTTTTT.

This chain uses TRBV20-1 with TRBJ2-2; unclear D gene. The length of the CDR3 is 14 residues. Germline lookup yields CDR1 DFQATT and CDR2 SNEGSKA (reference sequence). V lost 3 bases and J 0 bases, leaving 8 bases between the germline ends. Here the CDR3 DNA reads TGCAGTGCTAGGAAGGGCACGAACACCGGGGAGCTGTTTTTT. Its protein is CSARKGTNTGELFF.

The chain employs TRBV7-8 and TRBJ2-3; 7 bases are a match to TRBD2. Germline trimming cut 5 bases from V and 3 bases from J; bases unmatched to any gene: 8. CDR3 length: 15 amino acids. Germline CDR1 reads SGHVS; CDR2 reads FQNEAQ. The CDR3 loop reads CASSRGRVGTDTQYF. The CDR3 DNA reads as TGTGCCAGCAGCCGGGGGAGGGTGGGAACAGATACGCAGTATTTT.

The rearrangement uses TRBV6-2 or TRBV6-3 and TRBJ2-7; 7 nucleotides align to TRBD2. Germline V gene data show CDR1 as MNHEY and CDR2 as SVGEGT. This CDR3 comprises 13 residues. Trimming removed 2 bases from V and 6 bases from J; junction bases left unmatched: 4. Here the CDR3 reads CASSYGSGGEQYF. The CDR3 DNA sequence: TGTGCCAGCAGTTACGGGTCGGGAGGCGAGCAGTACTTC.

A few counts support this clonotype. This chain connects TRBV5-1 to TRBJ1-1; 8 positions match TRBD1. Per the germline V gene, CDR1 is SGHRS and CDR2 is YFSETQ. Trimming cost V 3 bases and J 3 bases; bases outside gene matches: 7. The CDR3 loop spans 15 amino acids. CDR3 in DNA: TGCGCCAGCAGCTCCCAGGGGGCGCGACACACTGAAGCTTTCTTT. Encoded protein: CASSSQGARHTEAFF.

The table lists this clonotype with a few counts. The chain employs TRBV10-3 and TRBJ1-1, with a tentative D call TRBD1 (6 bases). CDR1 is ENHRY, CDR2 SYGVKD, per germline. The germline V and J ends were trimmed by 6 bases and 1 base, with 9 bases remaining between them. CDR3 length: 13 amino acids. The DNA of the CDR3 is TGTGCCATCAGGCAGGACAGGAACACTGAAGCTTTCTTT. Translation gives CAIRQDRNTEAFF.

This clonotype was detected only once. The V gene is TRBV12-3 or TRBV12-4, the J gene TRBJ2-1, with 8 bases fitting TRBD2. V lost 2 bases, J lost 5 bases, and 5 bases stayed unmatched. CDR3 length equals 15 residues. CDR3 amino acids: CASSLSASGHNEQFF. CDR3 sequence (DNA): TGTGCCAGCAGTTTATCGGCTAGCGGGCACAATGAGCAGTTCTTC.